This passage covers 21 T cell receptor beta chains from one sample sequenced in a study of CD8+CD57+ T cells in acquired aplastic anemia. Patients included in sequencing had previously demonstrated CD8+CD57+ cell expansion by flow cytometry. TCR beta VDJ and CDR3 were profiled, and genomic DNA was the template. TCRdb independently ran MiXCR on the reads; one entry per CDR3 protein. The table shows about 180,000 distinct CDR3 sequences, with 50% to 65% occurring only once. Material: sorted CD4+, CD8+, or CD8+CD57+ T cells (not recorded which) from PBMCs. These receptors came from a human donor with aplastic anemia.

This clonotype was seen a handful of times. CDR3 coding DNA: TGCAGTGCTAGTATCCAGGGCAAGTCACCCCTCCACTTT. It specifies CSASIQGKSPLHF. This chain links TRBV20-1 with TRBJ1-6, with D perhaps TRBD1 (5 bases). V dropped 3 bases and J dropped 10 bases, with 13 bases sitting between them. Germline V lookup: CDR1 DFQATT, CDR2 SNEGSKA (reference sequence). The CDR3 consists of 13 residues.

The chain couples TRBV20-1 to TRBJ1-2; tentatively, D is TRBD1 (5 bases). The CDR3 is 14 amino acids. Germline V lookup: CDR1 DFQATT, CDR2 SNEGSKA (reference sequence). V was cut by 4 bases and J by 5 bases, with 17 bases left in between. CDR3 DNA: TGCAGTGCTATCAGGGAAGGGGTAATATATGGCTACACCTTC. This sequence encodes CSAIREGVIYGYTF.

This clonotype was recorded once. CDR3 DNA sequence: TGCGCCAGTACGACAGGGCCTAATGAAAAACTGTTTTTT. It yields the protein CASTTGPNEKLFF. The rearrangement uses TRBV10-2 and TRBJ1-4; 7 nucleotides match TRBD1. The germline V gene encodes CDR1 WSHSY and CDR2 SAAADI. This CDR3 is 13 amino acids long. The V segment lost 9 bases and the J segment 3 bases; nucleotides outside the gene matches: 4.

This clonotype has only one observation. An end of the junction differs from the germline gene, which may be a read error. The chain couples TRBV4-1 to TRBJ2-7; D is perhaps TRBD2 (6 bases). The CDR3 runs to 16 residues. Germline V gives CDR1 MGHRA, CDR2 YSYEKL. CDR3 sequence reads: CASSQGLGEERIEQYF. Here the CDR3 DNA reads TGTGCCAGCAGCCAAGGGTTAGGGGAGGAGCGGATCGAGCAGTACTTC.

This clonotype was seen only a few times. CDR3 protein: CASSQEGGGGAEDTQYF. The CDR3 DNA follows: TGCGCCAGCAGCCAAGAAGGGGGCGGGGGGGCGGAAGATACGCAGTATTTT. This chain connects TRBV4-1 to TRBJ2-3, with 9 bases that match TRBD2. Trimming cost V 0 bases and J 5 bases; bases outside gene matches: 9. Germline lookup yields CDR1 MGHRA and CDR2 YSYEKL. This CDR3 has 17 residues.

CDR3 bases: TGTGCCAGCAGCTTAAGCAAAGGAGATACGCAGTATTTT. This codes for CASSLSKGDTQYF. V gene TRBV7-7 combines with J gene TRBJ2-3; D remains ambiguous. Germline V gene lookup returns CDR1 SSHAT and CDR2 FNYEAQ (reference sequence). V was clipped by 2 bases and J by 5 bases, with 8 bases between them. This CDR3 contains 13 residues.

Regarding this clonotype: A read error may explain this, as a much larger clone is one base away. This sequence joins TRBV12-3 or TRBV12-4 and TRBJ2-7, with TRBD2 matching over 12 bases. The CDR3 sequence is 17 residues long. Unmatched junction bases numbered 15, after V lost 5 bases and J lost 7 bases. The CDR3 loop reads CASSPGLAGSSYNEQYF. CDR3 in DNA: TGTGCCAGCAGTCCCGGACTAGCGGGGAGCTCCTACAATGAGCAGTACTTC.

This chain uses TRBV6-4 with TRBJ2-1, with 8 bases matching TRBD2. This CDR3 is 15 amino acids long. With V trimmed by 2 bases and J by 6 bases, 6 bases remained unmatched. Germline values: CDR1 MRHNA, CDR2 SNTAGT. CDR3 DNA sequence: TGTGCCAGCAGTGACGACGCGGGAGGTGGCAATGAGCAGTTCTTC. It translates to CASSDDAGGGNEQFF.

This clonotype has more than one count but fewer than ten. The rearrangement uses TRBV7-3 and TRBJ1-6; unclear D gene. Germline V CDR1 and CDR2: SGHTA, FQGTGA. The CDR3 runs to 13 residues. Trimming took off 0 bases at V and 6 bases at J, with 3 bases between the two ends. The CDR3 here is CASSLTVNSPLHF. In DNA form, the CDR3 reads TGTGCCAGCAGCTTAACCGTTAATTCACCCCTCCACTTT.

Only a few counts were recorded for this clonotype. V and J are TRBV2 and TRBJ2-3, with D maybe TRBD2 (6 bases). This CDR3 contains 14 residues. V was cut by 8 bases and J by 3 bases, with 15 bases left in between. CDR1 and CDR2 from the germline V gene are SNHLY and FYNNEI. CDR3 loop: CASQDDRGTDTQYF. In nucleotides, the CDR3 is TGTGCCAGCCAGGACGACCGGGGGACAGATACGCAGTATTTT.

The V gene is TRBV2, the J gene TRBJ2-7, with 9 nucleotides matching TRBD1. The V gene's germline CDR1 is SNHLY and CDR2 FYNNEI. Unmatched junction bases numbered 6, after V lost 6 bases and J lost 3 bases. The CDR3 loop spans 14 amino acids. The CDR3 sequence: CASSLGTGRYEQYF. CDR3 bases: TGTGCCAGCAGCTTAGGGACAGGGCGCTACGAGCAGTACTTC.

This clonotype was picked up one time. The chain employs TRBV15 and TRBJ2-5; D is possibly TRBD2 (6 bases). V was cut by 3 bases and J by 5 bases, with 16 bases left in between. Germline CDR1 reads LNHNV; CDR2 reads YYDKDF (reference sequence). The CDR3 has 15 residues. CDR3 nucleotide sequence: TGTGCCACCAGCAGCCGAATGGAGGGGCCGGAGACCCAGTACTTC. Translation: CATSSRMEGPETQYF.

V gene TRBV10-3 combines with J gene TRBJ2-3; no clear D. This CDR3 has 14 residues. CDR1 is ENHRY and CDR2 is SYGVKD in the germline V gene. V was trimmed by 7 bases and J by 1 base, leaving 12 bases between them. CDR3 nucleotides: TGTGCCATCACCCGAGTATCGCGCACAGATACGCAGTATTTT. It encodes CAITRVSRTDTQYF.

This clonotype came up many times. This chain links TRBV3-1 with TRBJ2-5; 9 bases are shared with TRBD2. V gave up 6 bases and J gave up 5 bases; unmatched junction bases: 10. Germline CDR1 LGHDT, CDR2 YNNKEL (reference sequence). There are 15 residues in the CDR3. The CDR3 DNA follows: TGTGCCAGCAGAGAGGCGGGGGGGCCAAGGGAGACCCAGTACTTC. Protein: CASREAGGPRETQYF.

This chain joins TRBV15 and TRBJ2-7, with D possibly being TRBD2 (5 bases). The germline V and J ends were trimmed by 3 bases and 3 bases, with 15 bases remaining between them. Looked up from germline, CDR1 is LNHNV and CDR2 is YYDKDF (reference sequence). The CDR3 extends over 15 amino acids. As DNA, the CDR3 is TGTGCCACCAGCAGTGGAACTAGTTCAATCTACGAGCAGTACTTC. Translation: CATSSGTSSIYEQYF.

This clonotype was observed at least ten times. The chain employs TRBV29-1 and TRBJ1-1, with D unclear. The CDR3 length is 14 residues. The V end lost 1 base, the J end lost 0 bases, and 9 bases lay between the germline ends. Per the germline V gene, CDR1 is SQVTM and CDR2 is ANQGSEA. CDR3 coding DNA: TGCAGCGTTGAAGGCACAGAAATGAACACTGAAGCTTTCTTT. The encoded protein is CSVEGTEMNTEAFF.

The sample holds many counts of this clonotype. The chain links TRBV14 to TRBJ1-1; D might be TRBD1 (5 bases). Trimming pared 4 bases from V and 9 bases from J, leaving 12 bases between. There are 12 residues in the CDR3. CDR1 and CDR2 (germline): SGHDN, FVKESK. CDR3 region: CASSPPGPQAFF. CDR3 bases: TGTGCCAGCAGCCCGCCGGGACCCCAAGCTTTCTTT.

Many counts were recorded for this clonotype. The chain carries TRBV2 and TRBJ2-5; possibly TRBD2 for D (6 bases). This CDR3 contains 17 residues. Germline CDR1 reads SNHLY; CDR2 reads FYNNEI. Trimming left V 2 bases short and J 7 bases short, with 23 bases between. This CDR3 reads CASSESLARTQEMTQYF. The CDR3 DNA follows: TGTGCCAGCAGTGAAAGTCTAGCGAGGACCCAAGAGATGACCCAGTACTTC. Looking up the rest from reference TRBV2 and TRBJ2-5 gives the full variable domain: EPEVTQTPSHQVTQMGQEVILRCVPISNHLYFYWYRQILGQKVEFLVSFYNNEISEKSEIFDDQFSVERPDGSNFTLKIRSTKLEDSAMYFCASSESLARTQEMTQYFGPGTRLLVL.

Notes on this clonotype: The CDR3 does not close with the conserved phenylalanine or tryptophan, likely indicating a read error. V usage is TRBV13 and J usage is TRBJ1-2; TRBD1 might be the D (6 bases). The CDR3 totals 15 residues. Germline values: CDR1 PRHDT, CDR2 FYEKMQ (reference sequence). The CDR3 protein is CASSQDVGANYGYTS. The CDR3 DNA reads TGTGCCAGCAGCCAAGATGTGGGGGCTAACTATGGTTACACCTCC.

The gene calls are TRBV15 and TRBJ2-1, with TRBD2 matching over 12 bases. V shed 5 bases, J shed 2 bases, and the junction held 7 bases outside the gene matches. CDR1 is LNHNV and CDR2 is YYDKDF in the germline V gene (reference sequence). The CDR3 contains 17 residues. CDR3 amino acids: CATSSGLAGTAYNEQFF. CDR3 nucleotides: TGTGCCACCAGCTCCGGACTAGCGGGAACGGCCTACAATGAGCAGTTCTTC.

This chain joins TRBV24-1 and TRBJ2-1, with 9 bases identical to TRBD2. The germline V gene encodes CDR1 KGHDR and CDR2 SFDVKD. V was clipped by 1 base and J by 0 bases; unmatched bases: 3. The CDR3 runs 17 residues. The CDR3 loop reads CATSDLSGGSSYNEQFF. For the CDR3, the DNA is TGTGCCACCAGTGATTTAAGCGGGGGGAGCTCCTACAATGAGCAGTTCTTC.